This entry lists 9 T cell receptor beta chains sequenced from one sample in a study of regulatory T cells in long-lasting Graves disease. The TCR beta library used iRepertoire HTBI primers with Arm-PCR amplification of CDR3. Via MiXCR, TCRdb re-called the multiplex PCR reads, giving one row per CDR3 protein. The sample carries around 250,000 distinct CDR3 sequences, roughly 18% recorded once. Time point given: newly diagnosed GD, antithyroid drugs for less than 3 months. Making the TCR library involved RNA that had been extracted from PBMCs. These data are also associated with another study on T cells in Graves' hyperthyroidism and ophthalmopathy.

The material sequenced was peripheral blood mononuclear cells (PBMCs), taken at new diagnosis, from a patient treated with antithyroid drugs. All receptors come from a woman aged 25 to 39 with Graves disease.

This clonotype was seen ten or more times. The rearrangement joins TRBV4-2 to TRBJ2-1, with a tentative D call TRBD1 (6 bases). Trimming removed 5 bases at V and 6 bases at J, with 8 bases between. There are 12 residues in the CDR3. Germline V CDR1 and CDR2: LGHNA, YNFKEQ. The chain's CDR3 is CASSARGNEQFF. CDR3 bases: TGTGCCAGCAGCGCCAGGGGCAATGAGCAGTTCTTC.

This chain links TRBV6-1 with TRBJ1-4, with TRBD1 identical over 11 bases. CDR3 length equals 16 residues. J lost 8 bases, V lost 4 bases, and 9 bases had no gene match. Germline values: CDR1 MNHNS, CDR2 SASEGT. The CDR3: CASSAGGTGGEEKLFF. DNA for the CDR3: TGTGCCAGCAGTGCTGGCGGGACAGGGGGGGAAGAAAAACTGTTTTTT.

In its sample, this clonotype was seen a few times. The chain joins TRBV27 to TRBJ2-7; D is ambiguous. This CDR3 comprises 13 residues. Trimming shortened V by 8 bases and J by 2 bases, and 13 bases separated the two germline ends. Germline CDR1 reads MNHEY; CDR2 reads SMNVEV (reference sequence). DNA of the CDR3: TGTGCCAGCGGTAGGACCCGCACCTACGAGCAGTACTTC. The encoded protein is CASGRTRTYEQYF.

This clonotype was counted at least ten times. The chain has TRBV18 and TRBJ2-7, with 7 bases aligning to TRBD1. The ends lost 1 base at V and 1 base at J; junction bases unmatched: 7. CDR1 is KGHSH and CDR2 is LQKENI in the germline V gene. This CDR3 has 16 residues. CDR3 sequence: CASSPQGTDLSYEQYF. CDR3 coding DNA: TGTGCCAGCTCACCACAGGGGACAGATCTTTCCTACGAGCAGTACTTC.

The sample holds one count of this clonotype. The chain joins TRBV12-3 or TRBV12-4 to TRBJ1-2; tentatively, D is TRBD1 (6 bases). The V and J ends lost 5 bases and 6 bases respectively, with 10 bases between them. CDR3 length: 12 residues. CDR3 bases: TGTGCCAGCAGTCGGGGGCAGCATGGCTACACCTTC. Its translation: CASSRGQHGYTF.

This clonotype was observed at least ten times. The chain couples TRBV18 to TRBJ1-2; D uncertain. Germline assignment: CDR1 KGHSH and CDR2 LQKENI. V was clipped by 2 bases and J by 3 bases, with 4 bases between them. This CDR3 comprises 12 residues. CDR3 region: CASSPDYYGYTF. The CDR3 bases are TGTGCCAGCTCACCAGACTACTATGGCTACACCTTC.

This clonotype was detected a few times. V is TRBV5-1 and J is TRBJ2-2; 8 bases match TRBD1. With V trimmed by 3 bases and J by 6 bases, 7 bases remained unmatched. This CDR3 contains 15 residues. Per the germline V gene, CDR1 is SGHRS and CDR2 is YFSETQ. As DNA, the CDR3 is TGCGCCAGCAGCTCGGCCGACAGGGGAGCCGGGGAGCTGTTTTTT. Translating gives CASSSADRGAGELFF.

This clonotype has more than one count but fewer than ten. The chain recombines TRBV20-1 with TRBJ1-3, with D hard to call. The CDR3 is made up of 17 amino acids. The V gene's germline CDR1 is DFQATT and CDR2 SNEGSKA (reference sequence). With 2 bases removed from V and 0 bases from J, the gap between germline ends came to 17 bases. The CDR3 loop reads CSARYDGSSYSGNTIYF. The CDR3, as DNA: TGCAGTGCTAGATATGACGGAAGCTCTTACTCTGGAAACACCATATATTTT.

This clonotype was seen ten or more times. This sequence joins TRBV7-2 and TRBJ1-2; D ambiguous. The CDR3 runs to 14 residues. Per the germline V gene, CDR1 is SGHTA and CDR2 is FQGNSA. The V gene lost 0 bases and the J gene lost 7 bases, with 12 bases spanning the gap. Here the CDR3 reads CASSLAAGSRGYTF. In DNA form, the CDR3 reads TGTGCCAGCAGCTTAGCGGCTGGCTCTCGTGGCTACACCTTC.